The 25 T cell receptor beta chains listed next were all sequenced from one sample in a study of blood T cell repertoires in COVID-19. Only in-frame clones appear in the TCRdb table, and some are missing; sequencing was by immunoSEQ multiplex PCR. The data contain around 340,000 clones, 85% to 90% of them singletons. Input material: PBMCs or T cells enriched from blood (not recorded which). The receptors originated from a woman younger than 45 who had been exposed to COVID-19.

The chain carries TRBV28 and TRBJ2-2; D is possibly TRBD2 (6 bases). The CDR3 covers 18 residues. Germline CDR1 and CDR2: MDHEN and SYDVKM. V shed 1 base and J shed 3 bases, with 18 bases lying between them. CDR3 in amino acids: CASSLSLGGPGDTGELFF. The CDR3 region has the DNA TGTGCCAGCAGTTTATCTCTAGGAGGGCCCGGGGACACCGGGGAGCTGTTTTTT.

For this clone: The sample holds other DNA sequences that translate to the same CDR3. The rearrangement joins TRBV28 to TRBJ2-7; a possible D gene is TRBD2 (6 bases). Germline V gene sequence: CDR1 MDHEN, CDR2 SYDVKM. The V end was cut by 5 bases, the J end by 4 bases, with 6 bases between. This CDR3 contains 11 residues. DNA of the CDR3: TGTGCCAGCAGTCGGGGGTACGAGCAGTACTTC. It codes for CASSRGYEQYF.

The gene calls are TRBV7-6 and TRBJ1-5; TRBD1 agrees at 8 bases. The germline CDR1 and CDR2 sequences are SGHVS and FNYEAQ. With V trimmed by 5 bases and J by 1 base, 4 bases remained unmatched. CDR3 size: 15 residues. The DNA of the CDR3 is TGTGCCAGCAGCCCCCGGACAGGGAGCAATCAGCCCCAGCATTTT. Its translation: CASSPRTGSNQPQHF.

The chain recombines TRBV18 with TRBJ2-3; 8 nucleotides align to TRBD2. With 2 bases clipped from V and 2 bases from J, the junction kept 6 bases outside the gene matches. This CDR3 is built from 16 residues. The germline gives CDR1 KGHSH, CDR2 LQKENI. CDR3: CASSPFETSDTDTQYF. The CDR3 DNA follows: TGTGCCAGCTCACCATTTGAGACTAGCGACACAGATACGCAGTATTTT.

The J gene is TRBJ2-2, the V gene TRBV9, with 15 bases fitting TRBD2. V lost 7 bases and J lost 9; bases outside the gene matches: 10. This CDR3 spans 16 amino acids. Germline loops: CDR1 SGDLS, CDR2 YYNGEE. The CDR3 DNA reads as TGTGCCAGCGGGGTGGGACTAGCGGGAGGTAGGCGGGAGCTGTTTTTT. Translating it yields CASGVGLAGGRRELFF. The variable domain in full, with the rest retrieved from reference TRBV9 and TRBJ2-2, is DSGVTQTPKHLITATGQRVTLRCSPRSGDLSVYWYQQSLDQGLQFLIQYYNGEERAKGNILERFSAQQFPDLHSELNLSSLELGDSALYFCASGVGLAGGRRELFFGEGSRLTVL.

For the CDR3, the DNA is TGTGCCAGCAGCGGGACTTTCGAAGCTTTCTTT. Amino acids: CASSGTFEAFF. The gene calls are TRBV7-8 and TRBJ1-1; D might be TRBD1 (5 bases). V gave up 5 bases and J gave up 8 bases, with 9 bases separating them. The CDR3 contains 11 residues. CDR1 and CDR2 from the germline V gene are SGHVS and FQNEAQ.

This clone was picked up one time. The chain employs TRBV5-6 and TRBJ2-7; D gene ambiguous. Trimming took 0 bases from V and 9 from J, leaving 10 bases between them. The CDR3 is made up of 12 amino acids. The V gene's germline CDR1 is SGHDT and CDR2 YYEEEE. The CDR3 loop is CASSLASLGQYF. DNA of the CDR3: TGTGCCAGCAGCTTGGCTAGTCTTGGGCAGTACTTC.

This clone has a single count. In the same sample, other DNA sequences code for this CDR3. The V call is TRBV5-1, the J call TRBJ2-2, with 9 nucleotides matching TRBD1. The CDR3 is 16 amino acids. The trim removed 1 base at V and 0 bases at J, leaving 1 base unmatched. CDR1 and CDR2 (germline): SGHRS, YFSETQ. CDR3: CASSLRDRANTGELFF. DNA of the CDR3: TGCGCCAGCAGCTTGCGGGACAGGGCGAACACCGGGGAGCTGTTTTTT.

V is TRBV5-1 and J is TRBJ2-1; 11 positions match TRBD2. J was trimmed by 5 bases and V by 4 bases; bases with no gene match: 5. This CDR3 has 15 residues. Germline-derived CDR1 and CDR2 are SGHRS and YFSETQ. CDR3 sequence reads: CASSILAGVNNEQFF. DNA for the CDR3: TGCGCCAGCAGCATACTAGCGGGAGTGAACAATGAGCAGTTCTTC.

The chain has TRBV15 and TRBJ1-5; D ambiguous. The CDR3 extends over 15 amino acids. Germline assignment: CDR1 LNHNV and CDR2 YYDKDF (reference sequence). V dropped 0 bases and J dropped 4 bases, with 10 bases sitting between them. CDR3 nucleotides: TGTGCCACCAGCAGAGATCTAGGTGTTAATCAGCCCCAGCATTTT. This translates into CATSRDLGVNQPQHF.

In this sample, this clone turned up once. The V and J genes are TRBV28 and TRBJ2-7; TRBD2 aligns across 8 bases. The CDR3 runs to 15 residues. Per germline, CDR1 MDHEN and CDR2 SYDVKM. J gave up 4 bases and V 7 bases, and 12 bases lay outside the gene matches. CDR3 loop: CASTASPSGPYEQYF. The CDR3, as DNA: TGTGCCAGCACCGCTTCCCCTAGCGGGCCTTACGAGCAGTACTTC. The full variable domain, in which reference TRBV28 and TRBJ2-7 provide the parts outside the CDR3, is DVKVTQSSRYLVKRTGEKVFLECVQDMDHENMFWYRQDPGLGLRLIYFSYDVKMKEKGDIPEGYSVSREKKERFSLILESASTNQTSMYLCASTASPSGPYEQYFGPGTRLTVT.

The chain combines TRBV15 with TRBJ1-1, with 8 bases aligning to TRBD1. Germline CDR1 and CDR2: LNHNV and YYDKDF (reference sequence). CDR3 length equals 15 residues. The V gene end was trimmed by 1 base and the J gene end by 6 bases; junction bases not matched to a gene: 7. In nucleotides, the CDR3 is TGTGCCACCAGCAGAGGAATGGACAGGGTCTCTGAAGCTTTCTTT. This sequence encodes CATSRGMDRVSEAFF.

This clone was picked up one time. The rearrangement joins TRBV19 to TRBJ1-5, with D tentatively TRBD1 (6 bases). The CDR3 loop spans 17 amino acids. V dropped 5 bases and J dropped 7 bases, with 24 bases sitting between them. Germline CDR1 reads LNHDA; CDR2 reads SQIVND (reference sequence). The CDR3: CASSRQPLTGRGQPQHF. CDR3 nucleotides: TGTGCCAGTAGTCGCCAACCTTTGACAGGCCGCGGGCAGCCCCAGCATTTT.

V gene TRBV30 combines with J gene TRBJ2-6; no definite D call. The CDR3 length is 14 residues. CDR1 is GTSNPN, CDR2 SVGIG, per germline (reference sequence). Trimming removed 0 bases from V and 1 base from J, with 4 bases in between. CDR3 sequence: CAWSVSSGANVLTF. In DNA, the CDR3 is TGTGCCTGGAGTGTATCATCTGGGGCCAACGTCCTGACTTTC.

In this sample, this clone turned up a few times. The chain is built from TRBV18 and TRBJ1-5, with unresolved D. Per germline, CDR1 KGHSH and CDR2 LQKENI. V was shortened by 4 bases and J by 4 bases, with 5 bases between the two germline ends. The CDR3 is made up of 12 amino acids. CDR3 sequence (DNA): TGTGCCAGCTCACAGCCTAATCAGCCCCAGCATTTT. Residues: CASSQPNQPQHF.

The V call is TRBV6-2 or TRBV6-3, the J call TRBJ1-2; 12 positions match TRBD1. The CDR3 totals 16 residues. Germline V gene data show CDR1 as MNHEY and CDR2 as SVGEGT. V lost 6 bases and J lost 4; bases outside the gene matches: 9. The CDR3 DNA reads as TGTGCCAGCAGCTCCGCCGGGACAGGGGGCCTCTATGGCTACACCTTC. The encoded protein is CASSSAGTGGLYGYTF.

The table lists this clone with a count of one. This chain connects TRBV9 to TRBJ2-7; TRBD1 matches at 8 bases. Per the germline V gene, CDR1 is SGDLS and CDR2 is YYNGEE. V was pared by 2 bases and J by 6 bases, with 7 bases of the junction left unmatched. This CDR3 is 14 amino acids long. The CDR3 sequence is CASSVGQGALEQYF. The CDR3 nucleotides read TGTGCCAGCAGCGTTGGACAGGGCGCCCTCGAGCAGTACTTC.

The CDR3: CASSPSTPYEQYF. The DNA of the CDR3 is TGTGCCAGCTCACCATCGACACCATACGAGCAGTACTTC. The chain uses TRBV18 and TRBJ2-7; no firm D call. Trimming stripped 2 bases from V and 4 bases from J, with 9 bases between. Germline V CDR1 and CDR2: KGHSH, LQKENI. This CDR3 contains 13 residues.

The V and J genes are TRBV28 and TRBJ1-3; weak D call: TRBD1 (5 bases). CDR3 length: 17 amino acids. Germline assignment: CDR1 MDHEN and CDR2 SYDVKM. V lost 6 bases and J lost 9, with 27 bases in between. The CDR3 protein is CASSPARDFPLSGTIYF. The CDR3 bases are TGTGCCAGCAGCCCCGCCCGGGACTTCCCGCTGAGCGGCACCATATATTTT.

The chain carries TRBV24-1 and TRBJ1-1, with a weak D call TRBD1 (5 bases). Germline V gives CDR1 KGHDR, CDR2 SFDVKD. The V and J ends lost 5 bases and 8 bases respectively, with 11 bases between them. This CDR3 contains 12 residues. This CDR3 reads CATSGQKGEAFF. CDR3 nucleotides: TGTGCCACCAGTGGACAGAAGGGCGAAGCTTTCTTT.

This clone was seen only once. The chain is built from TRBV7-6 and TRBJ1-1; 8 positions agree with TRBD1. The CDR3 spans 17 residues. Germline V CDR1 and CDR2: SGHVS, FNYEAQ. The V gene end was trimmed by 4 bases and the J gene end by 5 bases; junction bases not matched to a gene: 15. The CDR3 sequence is CASSSYPGTGRNTEAFF. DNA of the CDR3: TGTGCCAGCAGCTCATACCCGGGGACAGGACGAAATACTGAAGCTTTCTTT.

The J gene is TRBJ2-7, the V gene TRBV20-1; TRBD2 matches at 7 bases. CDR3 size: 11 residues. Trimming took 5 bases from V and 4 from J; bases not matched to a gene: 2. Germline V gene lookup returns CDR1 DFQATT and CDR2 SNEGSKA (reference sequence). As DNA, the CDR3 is TGCAGTGCTCGGACTAGTTACGAGCAGTACTTC. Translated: CSARTSYEQYF.

The CDR3 loop reads CASSWSRRETQYF. The CDR3 coding sequence is TGTGCCAGCAGCTGGTCTAGGCGAGAGACCCAGTACTTC. The chain carries TRBV5-5 and TRBJ2-5; D is ambiguous. Germline assignment: CDR1 SGHKS and CDR2 YYEKEE (reference sequence). The CDR3 has 13 amino acids. Trimming cost V 3 bases and J 4 bases, with 10 bases left between them.

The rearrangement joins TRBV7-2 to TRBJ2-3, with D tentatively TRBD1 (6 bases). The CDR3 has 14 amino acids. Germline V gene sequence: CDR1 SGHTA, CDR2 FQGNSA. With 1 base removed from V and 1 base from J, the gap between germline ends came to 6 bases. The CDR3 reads CASSLDRGTDTQYF. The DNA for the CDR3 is TGTGCCAGCAGCTTAGACAGGGGCACAGATACGCAGTATTTT.

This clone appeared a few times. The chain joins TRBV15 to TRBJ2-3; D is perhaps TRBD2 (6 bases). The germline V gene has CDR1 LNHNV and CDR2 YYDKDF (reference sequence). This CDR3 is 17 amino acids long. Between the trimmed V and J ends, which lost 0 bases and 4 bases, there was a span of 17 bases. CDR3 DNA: TGTGCCACCAGCAGAGATCGGTGGCGGGATCTTCCAGATACGCAGTATTTT. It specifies CATSRDRWRDLPDTQYF.